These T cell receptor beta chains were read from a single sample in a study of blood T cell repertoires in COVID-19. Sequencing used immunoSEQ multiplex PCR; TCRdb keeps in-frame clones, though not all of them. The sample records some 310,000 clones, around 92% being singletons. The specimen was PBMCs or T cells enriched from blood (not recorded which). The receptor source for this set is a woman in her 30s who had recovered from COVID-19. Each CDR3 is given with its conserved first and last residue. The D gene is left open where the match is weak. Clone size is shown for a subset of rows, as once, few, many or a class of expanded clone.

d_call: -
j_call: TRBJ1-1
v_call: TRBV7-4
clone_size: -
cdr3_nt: TGTGCCAGCAGACTAAGTCTGCTTCCGAATTTAATGAACACTGAAGCTTTCTTT
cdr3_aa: CASRLSLLPNLMNTEAFF

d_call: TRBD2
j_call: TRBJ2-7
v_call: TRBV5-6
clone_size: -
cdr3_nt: TGTGCCAGCCAGCGGGGGGACTACGAGCAGTACTTC
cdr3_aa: CASQRGDYEQYF

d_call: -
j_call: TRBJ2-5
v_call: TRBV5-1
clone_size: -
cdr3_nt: TGCGCCAGCAGCTTGGACCGAGGAGGCGAGACCCAGTACTTC
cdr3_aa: CASSLDRGGETQYF

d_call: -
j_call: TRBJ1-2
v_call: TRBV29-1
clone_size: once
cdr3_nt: TGCAGCGATACTTCCCAGGGGAACTATGGCTACACCTTC
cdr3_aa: CSDTSQGNYGYTF

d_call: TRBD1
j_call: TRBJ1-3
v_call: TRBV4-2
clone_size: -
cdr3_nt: TGTGCCAGCAGCGCTAGGACAGGGTCTGGAAACACCATATATTTT
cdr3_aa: CASSARTGSGNTIYF

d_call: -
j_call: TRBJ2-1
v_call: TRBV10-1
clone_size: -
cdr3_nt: TGCGCCAGCAGTGGCTCCGGGACTCGACCGTTCTTC
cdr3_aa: CASSGSGTRPFF

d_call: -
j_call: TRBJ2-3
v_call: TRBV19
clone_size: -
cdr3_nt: TGTGCCAGTAGTATTGCGGGACCAGATACGCAGTATTTT
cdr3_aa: CASSIAGPDTQYF

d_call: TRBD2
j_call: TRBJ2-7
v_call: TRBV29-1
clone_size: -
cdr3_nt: TGCAGCGCAAACGGAGGGGTAGCGGGCTACGAGCAGTACTTC
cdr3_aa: CSANGGVAGYEQYF

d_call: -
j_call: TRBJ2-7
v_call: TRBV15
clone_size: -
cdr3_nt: TGTGCCACCAGGCGTGGGGGGATTAGCTACGAGCAGTACTTC
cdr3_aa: CATRRGGISYEQYF

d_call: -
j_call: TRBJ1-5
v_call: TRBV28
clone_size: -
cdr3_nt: TGTGCCAGCAGTTTACCAATCACGGGAAATAGCAATCAGCCCCAGCATTTT
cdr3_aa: CASSLPITGNSNQPQHF

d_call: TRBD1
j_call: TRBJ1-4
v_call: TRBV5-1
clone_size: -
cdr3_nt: TGCGCCAGCAGCTTAGGGACAGCAAATGAAAAACTGTTTTTT
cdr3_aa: CASSLGTANEKLFF

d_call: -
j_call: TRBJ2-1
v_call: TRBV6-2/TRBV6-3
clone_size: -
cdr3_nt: TGTGCCAGCAGTTACTTCGGGAAGTGGGATGAGCAGTTCTTC
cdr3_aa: CASSYFGKWDEQFF

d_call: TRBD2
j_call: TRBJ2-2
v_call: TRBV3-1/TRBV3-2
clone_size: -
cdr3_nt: TGTGCCAGCAGCCCCAATCTCAAGACTAGCGGGAGTAACGGGGAGCTGTTTTTT
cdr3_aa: CASSPNLKTSGSNGELFF

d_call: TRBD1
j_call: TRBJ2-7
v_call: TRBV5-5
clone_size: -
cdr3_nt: TGTGCCAGCAGCTGGACAGGGGGAAAATCCTACGAGCAGTACTTC
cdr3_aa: CASSWTGGKSYEQYF